The source of this T cell receptor (beta chain) is a study of cytomegalovirus exposure and HLA in healthy donors. Study findings and constraints: What was likely a sequencing artifact was a cluster of highly shared sequence variants. The authors excluded some V segments, including TRBV6-2 and TRBV6-3, as indistinguishable.

With regard to this clone: Its antigen is unknown.

The primer mix had 60 Vbeta and 13 Jbeta primers. Clones were sequenced by immunoSEQ multiplex PCR, and TCRdb holds only the in-frame ones, with some missing. The sample has about 220,000 clones; approximately 80% are singletons. The V end was cut by 0 bases, the J end by 5 bases, with 14 bases between. This CDR3 has 15 amino acids. Germline lookup yields CDR1 GTSNPN and CDR2 SVGIG (reference sequence). Material: PBMCs. This sequence joins TRBV30 and TRBJ2-1; D call uncertain. The sequence derives from a boy between 2 and 10 years old in good health and CMV-seronegative. CDR3 sequence (DNA): TGTGCCTGGAGTGTAGATCCACAGTTGAACAATGAGCAGTTCTTC. It yields the protein CAWSVDPQLNNEQFF. Combining the CDR3 with reference TRBV30 and TRBJ2-1 gives the whole variable domain SQTIHQWPATLVQPVGSPLSLECTVEGTSNPNLYWYRQAAGRGLQLLFYSVGIGQISSEVPQNLSASRPQDRQFILSSKKLLLSDSGFYLCAWSVDPQLNNEQFFGPGTRLTVL.